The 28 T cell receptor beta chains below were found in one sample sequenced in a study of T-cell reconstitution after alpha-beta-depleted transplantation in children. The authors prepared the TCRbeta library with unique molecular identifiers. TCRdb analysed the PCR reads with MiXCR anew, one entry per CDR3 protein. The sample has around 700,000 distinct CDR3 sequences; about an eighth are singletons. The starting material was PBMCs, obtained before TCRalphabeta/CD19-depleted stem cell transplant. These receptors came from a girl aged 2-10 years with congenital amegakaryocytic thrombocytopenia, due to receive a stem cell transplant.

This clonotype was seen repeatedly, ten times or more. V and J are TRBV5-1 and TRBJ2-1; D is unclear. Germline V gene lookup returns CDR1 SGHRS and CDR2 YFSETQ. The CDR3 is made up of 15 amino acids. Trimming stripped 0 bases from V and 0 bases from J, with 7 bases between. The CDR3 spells CASSLGIASYNEQFF. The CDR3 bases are TGCGCCAGCAGCTTGGGGATAGCCTCCTACAATGAGCAGTTCTTC. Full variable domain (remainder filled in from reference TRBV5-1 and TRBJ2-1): KAGVTQTPRYLIKTRGQQVTLSCSPISGHRSVSWYQQTPGQGLQFLFEYFSETQRNKGNFPGRFSGRQFSNSRSEMNVSTLELGDSALYLCASSLGIASYNEQFFGPGTRLTVL.

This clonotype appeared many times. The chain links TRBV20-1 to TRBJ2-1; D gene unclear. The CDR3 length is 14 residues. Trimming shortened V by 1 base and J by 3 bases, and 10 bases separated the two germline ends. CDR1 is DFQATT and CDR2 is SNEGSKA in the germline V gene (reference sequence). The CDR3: CSARVRPNYNEQFF. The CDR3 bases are TGCAGTGCTAGAGTTCGGCCCAACTACAATGAGCAGTTCTTC.

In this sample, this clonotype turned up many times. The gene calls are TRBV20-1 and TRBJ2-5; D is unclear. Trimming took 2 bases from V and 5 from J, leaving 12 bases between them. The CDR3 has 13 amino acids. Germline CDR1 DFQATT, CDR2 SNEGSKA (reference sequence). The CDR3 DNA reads TGCAGTGCTAGATACTTCACCCAGGAGACCCAGTACTTC. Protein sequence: CSARYFTQETQYF.

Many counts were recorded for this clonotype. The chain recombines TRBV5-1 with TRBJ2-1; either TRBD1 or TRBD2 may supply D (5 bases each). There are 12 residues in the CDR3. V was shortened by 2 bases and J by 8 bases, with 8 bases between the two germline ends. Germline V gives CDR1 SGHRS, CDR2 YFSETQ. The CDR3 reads CASSLMGDEQFF. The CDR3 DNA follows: TGCGCCAGCAGCTTAATGGGGGATGAGCAGTTCTTC.

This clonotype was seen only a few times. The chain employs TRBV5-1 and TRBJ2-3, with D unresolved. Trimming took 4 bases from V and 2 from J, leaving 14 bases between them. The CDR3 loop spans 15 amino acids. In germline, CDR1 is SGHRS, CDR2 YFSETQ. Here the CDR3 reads CASSPRGPPTDTQYF. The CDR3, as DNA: TGCGCCAGCAGCCCACGCGGACCCCCCACAGATACGCAGTATTTT.

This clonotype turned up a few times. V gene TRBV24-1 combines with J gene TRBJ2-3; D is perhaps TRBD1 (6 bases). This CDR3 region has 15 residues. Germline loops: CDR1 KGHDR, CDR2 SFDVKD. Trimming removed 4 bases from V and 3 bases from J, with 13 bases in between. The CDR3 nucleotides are TGTGCCACCAGTGACCCAGGGGAACTGACAGATACGCAGTATTTT. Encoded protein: CATSDPGELTDTQYF.

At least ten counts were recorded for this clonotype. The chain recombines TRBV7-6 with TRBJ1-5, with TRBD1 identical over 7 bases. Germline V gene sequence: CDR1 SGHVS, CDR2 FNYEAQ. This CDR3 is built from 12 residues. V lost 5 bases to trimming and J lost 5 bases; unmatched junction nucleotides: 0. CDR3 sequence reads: CASSGQDQPQHF. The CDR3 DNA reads TGTGCCAGCAGCGGACAGGATCAGCCCCAGCATTTT.

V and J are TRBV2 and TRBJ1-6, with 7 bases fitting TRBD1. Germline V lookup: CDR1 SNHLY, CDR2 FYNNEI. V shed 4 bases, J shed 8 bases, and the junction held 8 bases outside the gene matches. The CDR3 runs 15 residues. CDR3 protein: CASSGPRDSDSPLHF. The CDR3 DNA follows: TGTGCCAGCAGTGGGCCCCGGGACAGTGATTCACCCCTCCACTTT.

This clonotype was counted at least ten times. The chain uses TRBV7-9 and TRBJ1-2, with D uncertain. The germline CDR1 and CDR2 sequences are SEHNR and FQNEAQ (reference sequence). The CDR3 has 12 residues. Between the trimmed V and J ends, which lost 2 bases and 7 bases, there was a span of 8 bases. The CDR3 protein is CASSLSGSGYTF. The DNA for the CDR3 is TGTGCCAGCAGCTTATCGGGAAGTGGCTACACCTTC.

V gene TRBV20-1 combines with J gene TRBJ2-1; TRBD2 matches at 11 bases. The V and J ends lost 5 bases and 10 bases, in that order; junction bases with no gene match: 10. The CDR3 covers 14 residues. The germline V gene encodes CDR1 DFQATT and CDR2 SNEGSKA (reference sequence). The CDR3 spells CSASRLAGRGEQFF. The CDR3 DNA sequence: TGCAGTGCTTCTCGACTAGCGGGAAGGGGAGAGCAGTTCTTC.

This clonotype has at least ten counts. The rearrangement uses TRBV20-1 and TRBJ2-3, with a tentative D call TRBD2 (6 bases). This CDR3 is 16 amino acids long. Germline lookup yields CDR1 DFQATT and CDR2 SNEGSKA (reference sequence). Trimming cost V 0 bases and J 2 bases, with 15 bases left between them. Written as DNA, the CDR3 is TGCAGTGCTAGAGATGGGAGGAAAATTACCACAGATACGCAGTATTTT. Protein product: CSARDGRKITTDTQYF.

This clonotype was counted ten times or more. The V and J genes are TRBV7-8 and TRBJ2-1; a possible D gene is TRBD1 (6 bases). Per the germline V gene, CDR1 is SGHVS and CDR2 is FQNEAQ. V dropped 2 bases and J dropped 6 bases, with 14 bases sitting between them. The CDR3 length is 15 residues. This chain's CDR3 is CASSLPRGRGNEQFF. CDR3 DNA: TGTGCCAGCAGCTTACCTAGGGGCAGGGGCAATGAGCAGTTCTTC.

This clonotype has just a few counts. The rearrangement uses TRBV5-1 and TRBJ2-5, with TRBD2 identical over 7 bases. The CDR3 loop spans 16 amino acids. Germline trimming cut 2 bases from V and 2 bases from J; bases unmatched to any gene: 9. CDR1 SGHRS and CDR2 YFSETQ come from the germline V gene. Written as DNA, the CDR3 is TGCGCCAGCAGCTTAATTTCGGCTAGCGGTCAAGAGACCCAGTACTTC. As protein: CASSLISASGQETQYF.

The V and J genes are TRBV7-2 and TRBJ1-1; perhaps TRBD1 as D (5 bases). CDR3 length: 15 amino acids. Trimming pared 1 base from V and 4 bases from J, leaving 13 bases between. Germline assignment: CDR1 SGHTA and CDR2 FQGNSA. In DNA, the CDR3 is TGTGCCAGCAGCTTAGTAGTGCAGGGAGGCACTGAAGCTTTCTTT. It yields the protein CASSLVVQGGTEAFF.

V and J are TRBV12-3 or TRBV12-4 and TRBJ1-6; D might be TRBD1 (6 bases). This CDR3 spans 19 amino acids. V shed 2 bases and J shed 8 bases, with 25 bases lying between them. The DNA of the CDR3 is TGTGCCAGCAGTTTATATACAGGGAGACAGATCCTTGGGGATTCACCCCTCCACTTT. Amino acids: CASSLYTGRQILGDSPLHF.

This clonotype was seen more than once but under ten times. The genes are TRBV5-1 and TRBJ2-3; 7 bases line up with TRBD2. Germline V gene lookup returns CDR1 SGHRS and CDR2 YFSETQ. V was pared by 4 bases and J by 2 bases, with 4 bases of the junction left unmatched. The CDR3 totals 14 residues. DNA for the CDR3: TGCGCCAGCAGCACCGGGACTACCACAGATACGCAGTATTTT. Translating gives CASSTGTTTDTQYF. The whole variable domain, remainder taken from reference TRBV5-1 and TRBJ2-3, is KAGVTQTPRYLIKTRGQQVTLSCSPISGHRSVSWYQQTPGQGLQFLFEYFSETQRNKGNFPGRFSGRQFSNSRSEMNVSTLELGDSALYLCASSTGTTTDTQYFGPGTRLTVL.

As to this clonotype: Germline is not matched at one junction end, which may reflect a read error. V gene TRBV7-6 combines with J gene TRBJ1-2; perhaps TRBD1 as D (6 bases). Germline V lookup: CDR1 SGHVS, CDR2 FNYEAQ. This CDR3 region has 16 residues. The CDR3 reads CASSLVVGTSVDGYPF. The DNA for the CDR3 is TGTGCCAGCAGCTTAGTGGTAGGGACATCTGTGGATGGCTACCCCTTC.

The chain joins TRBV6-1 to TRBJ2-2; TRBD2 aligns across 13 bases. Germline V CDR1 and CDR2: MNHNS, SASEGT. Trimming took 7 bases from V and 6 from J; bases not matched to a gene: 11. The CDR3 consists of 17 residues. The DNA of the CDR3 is TGTGCCAGCAACACCAGGACTAGCGGGAGTGGCGCCGGGGAGCTGTTTTTT. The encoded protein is CASNTRTSGSGAGELFF.

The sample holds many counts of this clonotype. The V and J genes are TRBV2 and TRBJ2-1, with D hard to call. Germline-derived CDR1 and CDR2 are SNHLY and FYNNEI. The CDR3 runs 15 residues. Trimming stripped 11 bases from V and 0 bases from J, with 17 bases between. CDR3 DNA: TGTGCCTCCCCGACGGGCCCCAGCTCCTACAATGAGCAGTTCTTC. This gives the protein CASPTGPSSYNEQFF.

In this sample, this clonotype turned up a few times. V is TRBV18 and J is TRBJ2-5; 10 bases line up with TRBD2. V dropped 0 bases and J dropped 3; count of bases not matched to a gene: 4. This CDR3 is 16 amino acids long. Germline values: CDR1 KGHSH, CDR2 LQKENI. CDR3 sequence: CASSPPNLAGEETQYF. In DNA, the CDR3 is TGTGCCAGCTCACCACCTAACCTAGCGGGAGAAGAGACCCAGTACTTC.

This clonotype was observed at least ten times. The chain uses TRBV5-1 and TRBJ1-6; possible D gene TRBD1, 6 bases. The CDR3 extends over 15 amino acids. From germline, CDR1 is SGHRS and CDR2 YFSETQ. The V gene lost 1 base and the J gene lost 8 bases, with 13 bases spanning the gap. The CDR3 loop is CASSLLSRGDSPLHF. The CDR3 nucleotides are TGCGCCAGCAGCTTGCTAAGCAGGGGTGATTCACCCCTCCACTTT.

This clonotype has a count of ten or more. The DNA for the CDR3 is TGTGCCAGCAGTCCCCAATTAGCCAAAAACATTCAGTACTTC. This sequence encodes CASSPQLAKNIQYF. This chain uses TRBV27 with TRBJ2-4; D is unresolved. The CDR3 has 14 amino acids. The V gene's germline CDR1 is MNHEY and CDR2 SMNVEV (reference sequence). V lost 5 bases to trimming and J lost 0 bases, with 8 bases between them.

The CDR3 DNA follows: TGCGCCAGCAGCCCTGGTGGGGAACCTAGCACAGATACGCAGTATTTT. Protein sequence: CASSPGGEPSTDTQYF. This chain uses TRBV5-1 with TRBJ2-3; D unclear. The length of the CDR3 is 16 residues. From germline, CDR1 is SGHRS and CDR2 YFSETQ. V shed 4 bases and J shed 0 bases, with 15 bases lying between them.

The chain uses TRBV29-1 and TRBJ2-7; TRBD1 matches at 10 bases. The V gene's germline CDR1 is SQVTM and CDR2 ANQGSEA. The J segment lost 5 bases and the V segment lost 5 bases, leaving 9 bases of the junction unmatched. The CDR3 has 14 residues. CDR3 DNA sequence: TGCAGCGTTTCGGGACAGGGGCCCGGGGACGAGCAGTACTTC. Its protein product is CSVSGQGPGDEQYF.

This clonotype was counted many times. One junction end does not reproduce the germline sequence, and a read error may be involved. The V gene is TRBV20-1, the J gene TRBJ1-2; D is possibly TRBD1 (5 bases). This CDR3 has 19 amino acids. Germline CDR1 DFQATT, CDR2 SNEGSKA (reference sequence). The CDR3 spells CSARGSYGTGRNPNYGYTF. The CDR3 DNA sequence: TGCAGTGCCAGAGGATCCTACGGGACGGGAAGAAACCCCAACTATGGCTACACCTTC.

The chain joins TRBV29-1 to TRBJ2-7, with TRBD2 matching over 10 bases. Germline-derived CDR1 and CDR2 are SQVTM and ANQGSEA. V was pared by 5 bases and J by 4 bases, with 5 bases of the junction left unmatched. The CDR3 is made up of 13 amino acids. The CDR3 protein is CSVHLAGVYEQYF. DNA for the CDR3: TGCAGCGTTCATCTAGCGGGAGTATACGAGCAGTACTTC.

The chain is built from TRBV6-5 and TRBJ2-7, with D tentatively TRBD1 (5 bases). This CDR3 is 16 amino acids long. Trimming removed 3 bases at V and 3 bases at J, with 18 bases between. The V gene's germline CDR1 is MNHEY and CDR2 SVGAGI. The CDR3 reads CASSYSEGAFIYEQYF. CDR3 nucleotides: TGTGCCAGCAGTTATTCGGAAGGGGCATTCATCTACGAGCAGTACTTC.

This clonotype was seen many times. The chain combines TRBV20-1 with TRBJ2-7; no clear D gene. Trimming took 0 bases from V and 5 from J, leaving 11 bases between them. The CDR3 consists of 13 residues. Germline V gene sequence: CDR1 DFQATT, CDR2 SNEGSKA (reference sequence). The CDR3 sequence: CSARDSPADEQYF. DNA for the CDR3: TGCAGTGCTAGAGATTCTCCGGCCGACGAGCAGTACTTC.